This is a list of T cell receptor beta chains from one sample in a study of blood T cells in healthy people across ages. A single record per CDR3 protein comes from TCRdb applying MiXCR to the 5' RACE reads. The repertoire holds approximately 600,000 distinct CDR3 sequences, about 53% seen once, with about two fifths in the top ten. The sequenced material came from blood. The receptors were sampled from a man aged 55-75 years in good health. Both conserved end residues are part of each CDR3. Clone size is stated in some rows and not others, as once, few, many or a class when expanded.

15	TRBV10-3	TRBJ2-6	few	CAIRADRDGTNVLTF
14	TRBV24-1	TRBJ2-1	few	CATAQGEGNNEQFF
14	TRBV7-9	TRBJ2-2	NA	CASSPGTSTGELFF
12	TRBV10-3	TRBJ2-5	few	CAISAGRETQYF
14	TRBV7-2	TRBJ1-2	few	CASSLGTGLYGYTF
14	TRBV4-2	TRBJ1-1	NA	CASSQPDRNTEAFF
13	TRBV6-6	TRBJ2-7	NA	CASSQGWGGEQYF
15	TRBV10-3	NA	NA	CAISDPSGGAHEQYF
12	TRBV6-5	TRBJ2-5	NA	CASSYREGEQYF
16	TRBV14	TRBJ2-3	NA	CASSQGWGLDTDTQYF
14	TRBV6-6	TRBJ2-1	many	CASTLASGYNEQFF
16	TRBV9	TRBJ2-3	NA	CASSVGGAGPTDTQYF
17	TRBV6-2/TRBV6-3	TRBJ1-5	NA	CASSSDRGHYSNQPQHF
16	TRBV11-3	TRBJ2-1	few	CASSLDSGNAYNEQFF
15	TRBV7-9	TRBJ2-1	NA	CVSSPLLGGYNEQFF
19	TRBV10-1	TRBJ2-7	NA	CASRTRESETGGECNEQYF
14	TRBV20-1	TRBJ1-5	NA	CSARDRAEYQPQHF
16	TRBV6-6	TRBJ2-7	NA	CASSYSKRGHSYEQYF
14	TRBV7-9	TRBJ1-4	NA	CASSTGQGREKLFF
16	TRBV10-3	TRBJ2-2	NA	CAISTSRTANTGELFF
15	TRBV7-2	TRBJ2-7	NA	CASSSSGASSYEQYF
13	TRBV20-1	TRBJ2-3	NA	CSAIRGSTVTQYF
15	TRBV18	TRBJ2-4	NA	CASSPRQGPGNIQYF
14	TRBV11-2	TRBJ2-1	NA	CASSFDAGYNEQFF
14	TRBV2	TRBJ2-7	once	CATLSQGTPYEQYF
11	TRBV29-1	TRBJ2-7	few	CSVARTYEQYF
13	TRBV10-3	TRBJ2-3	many	CAITVAGTDTQYF
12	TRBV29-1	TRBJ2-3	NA	CSSGQDADTQYF
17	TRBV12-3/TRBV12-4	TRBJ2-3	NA	CASSLDLARDGSDTQYF
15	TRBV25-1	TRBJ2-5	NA	CASSVGRAVQETQYF
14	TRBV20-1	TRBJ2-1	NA	CSGNSGGAGGEQFF
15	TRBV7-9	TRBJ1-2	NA	CASSPGGGYNYGYTF
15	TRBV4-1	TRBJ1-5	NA	CASSQGTGYNQPQHF
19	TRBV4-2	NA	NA	CASSQDWRDGGLDSYEQYF
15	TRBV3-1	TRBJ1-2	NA	CASSPMTGAVDGYTF
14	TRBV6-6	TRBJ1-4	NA	CASRPTAGGEKLFF
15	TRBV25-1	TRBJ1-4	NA	CASSEYGGGYEKLFF
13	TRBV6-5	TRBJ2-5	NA	CASSRGPLETQYF
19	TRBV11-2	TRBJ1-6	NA	CASSLWVDRGRTGRSPLHF
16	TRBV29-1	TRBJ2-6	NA	CSVEGHRSSGANVLTF
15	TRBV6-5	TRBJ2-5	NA	CASSQSGTFGQTQYF
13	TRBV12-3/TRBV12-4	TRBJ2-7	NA	CAIPGTSVDEQYF
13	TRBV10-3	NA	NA	CAISESGRDEQYF
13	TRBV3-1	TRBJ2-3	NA	CASSPTDGDTQYF
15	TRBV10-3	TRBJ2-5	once	CAISATSGGRETQYF
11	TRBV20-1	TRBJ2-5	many	CSASTGETQYF
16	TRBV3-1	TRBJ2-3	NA	CASSQGLSTSTDTQYF
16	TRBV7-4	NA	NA	CVSSHTSGQGMYEQYF
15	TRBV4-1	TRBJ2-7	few	CASSQMELPYYEQYF
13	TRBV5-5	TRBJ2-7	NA	CASSPGAHKEQYF
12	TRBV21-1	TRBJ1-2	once	CASSPLRALDTF
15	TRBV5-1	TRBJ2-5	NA	CASSLDGTRSDEQYF
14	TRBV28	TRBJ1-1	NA	CASSSDPSGREAFF
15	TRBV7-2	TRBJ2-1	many	CASSLVGGAYNEQFF
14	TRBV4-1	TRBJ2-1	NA	CASSQRLAIDEQFF
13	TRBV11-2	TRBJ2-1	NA	CASSSTGIGEQFF
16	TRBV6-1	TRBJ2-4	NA	CASTLNTIEAKNIQYF
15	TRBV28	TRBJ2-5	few	CASSSETRAPLAQYF
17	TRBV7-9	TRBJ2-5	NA	CASSLGGPAGSQETQYF